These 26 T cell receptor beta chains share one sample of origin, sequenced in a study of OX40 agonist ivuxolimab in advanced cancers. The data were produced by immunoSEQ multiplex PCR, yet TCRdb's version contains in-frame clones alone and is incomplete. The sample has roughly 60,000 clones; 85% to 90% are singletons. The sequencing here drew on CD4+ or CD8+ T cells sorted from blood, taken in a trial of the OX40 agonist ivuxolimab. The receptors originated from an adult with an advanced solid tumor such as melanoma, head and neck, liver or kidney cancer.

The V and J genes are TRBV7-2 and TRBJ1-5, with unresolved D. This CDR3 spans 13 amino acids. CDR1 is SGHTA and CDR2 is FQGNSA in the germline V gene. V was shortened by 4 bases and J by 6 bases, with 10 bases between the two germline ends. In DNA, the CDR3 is TGTGCCAGCAGCTCCTACCCAGCTCAGCCCCAGCATTTT. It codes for CASSSYPAQPQHF. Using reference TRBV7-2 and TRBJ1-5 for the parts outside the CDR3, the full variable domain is GAGVSQSPSNKVTEKGKDVELRCDPISGHTALYWYRQSLGQGLEFLIYFQGNSAPDKSGLPSDRFSAERTGGSVSTLTIQRTQQEDSAVYLCASSSYPAQPQHFGDGTRLSIL.

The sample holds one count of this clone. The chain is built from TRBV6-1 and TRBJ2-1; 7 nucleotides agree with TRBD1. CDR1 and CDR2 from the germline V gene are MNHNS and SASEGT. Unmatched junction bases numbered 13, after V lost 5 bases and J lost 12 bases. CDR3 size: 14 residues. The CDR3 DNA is TGTGCCAGCAGTTCCCGACAGGGAGTGGATGGGCAGTTCTTC. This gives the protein CASSSRQGVDGQFF.

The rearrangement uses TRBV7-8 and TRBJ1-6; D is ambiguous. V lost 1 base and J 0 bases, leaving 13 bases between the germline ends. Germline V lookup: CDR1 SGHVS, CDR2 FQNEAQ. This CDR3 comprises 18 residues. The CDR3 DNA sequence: TGTGCCAGCAGCTTAGATTTCTTGGGCAGCTCCTATAATTCACCCCTCCACTTT. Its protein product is CASSLDFLGSSYNSPLHF.

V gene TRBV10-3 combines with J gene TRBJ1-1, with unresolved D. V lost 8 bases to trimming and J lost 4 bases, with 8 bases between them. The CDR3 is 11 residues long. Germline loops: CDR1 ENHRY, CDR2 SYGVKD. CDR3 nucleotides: TGTGCCATCGGTCACGGCACTGAAGCTTTCTTT. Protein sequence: CAIGHGTEAFF.

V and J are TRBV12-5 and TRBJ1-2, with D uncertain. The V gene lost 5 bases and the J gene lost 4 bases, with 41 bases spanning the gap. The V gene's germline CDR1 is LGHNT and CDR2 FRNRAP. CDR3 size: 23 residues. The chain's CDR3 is CASGMPPFVRVRFSVSLGYGYTF. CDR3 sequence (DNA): TGTGCTAGTGGTATGCCCCCGTTTGTTAGGGTCCGCTTTAGTGTTTCCTTAGGCTATGGCTACACCTTC.

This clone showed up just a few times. The CDR3 nucleotides read TGTGCCTGGAGCGGAATGGAAACTGAAGCTTTCTTT. Protein product: CAWSGMETEAFF. The chain recombines TRBV30 with TRBJ1-1; no reliable D call. This CDR3 region has 12 residues. V was pared by 3 bases and J by 5 bases, with 10 bases between. Looked up from germline, CDR1 is GTSNPN and CDR2 is SVGIG (reference sequence).

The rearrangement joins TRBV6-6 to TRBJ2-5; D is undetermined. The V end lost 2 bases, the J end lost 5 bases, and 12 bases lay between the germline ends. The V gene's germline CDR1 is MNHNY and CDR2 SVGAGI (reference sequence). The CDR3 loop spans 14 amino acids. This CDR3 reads CASSYGIGWETQYF. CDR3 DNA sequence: TGTGCCAGCAGTTACGGGATAGGTTGGGAGACCCAGTACTTC.

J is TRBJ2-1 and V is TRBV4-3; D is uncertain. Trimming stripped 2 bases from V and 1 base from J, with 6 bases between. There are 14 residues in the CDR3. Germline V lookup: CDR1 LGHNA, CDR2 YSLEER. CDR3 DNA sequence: TGCGCCAGCAGCCAAACTGGGTCCTACAATGAGCAGTTCTTC. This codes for CASSQTGSYNEQFF.

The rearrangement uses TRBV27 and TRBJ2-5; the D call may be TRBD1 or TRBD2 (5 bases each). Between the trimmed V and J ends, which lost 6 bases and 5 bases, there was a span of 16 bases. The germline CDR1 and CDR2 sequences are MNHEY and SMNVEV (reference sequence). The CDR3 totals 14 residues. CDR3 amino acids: CASSSGRLEETQYF. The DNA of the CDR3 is TGTGCCAGCAGCTCGGGGCGGCTAGAGGAGACCCAGTACTTC.

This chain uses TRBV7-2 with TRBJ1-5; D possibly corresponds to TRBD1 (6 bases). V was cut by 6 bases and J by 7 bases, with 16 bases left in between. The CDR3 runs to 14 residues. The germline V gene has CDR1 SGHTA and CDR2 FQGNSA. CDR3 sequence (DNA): TGTGCCAGCAGTCTCTGGGGGGCAGGACAGCCCCAGCATTTT. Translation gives CASSLWGAGQPQHF.

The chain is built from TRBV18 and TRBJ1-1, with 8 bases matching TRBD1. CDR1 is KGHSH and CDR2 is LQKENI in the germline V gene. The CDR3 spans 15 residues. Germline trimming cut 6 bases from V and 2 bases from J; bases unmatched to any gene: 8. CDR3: CASSPQGAVNTEAFF. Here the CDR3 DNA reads TGTGCCAGCTCCCCTCAGGGGGCGGTAAACACTGAAGCTTTCTTT.

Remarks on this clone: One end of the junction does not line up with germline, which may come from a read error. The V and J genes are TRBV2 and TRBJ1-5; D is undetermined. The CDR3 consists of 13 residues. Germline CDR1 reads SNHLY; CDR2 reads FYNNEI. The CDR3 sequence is CASNGFSDQPQHF. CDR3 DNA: TGTGCCAGCAACGGGTTTAGCGATCAGCCCCAGCATTTT.

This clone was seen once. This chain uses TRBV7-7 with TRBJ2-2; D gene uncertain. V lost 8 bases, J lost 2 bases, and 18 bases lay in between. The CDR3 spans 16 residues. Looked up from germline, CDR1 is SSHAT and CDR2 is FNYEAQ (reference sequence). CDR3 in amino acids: CASAASVGSNTGELFF. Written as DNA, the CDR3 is TGTGCCAGCGCAGCTTCGGTTGGTAGCAACACCGGGGAGCTGTTTTTT.

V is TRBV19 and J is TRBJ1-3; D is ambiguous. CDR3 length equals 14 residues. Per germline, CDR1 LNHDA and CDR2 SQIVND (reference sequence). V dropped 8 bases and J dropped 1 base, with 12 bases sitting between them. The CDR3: CASAVQQSGNTIYF. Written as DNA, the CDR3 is TGTGCCAGTGCGGTCCAGCAATCTGGAAACACCATATATTTT.

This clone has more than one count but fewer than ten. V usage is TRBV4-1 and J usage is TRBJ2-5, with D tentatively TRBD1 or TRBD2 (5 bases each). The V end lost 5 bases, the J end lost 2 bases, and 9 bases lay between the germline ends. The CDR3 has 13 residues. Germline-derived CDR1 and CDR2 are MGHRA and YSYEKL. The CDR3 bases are TGCGCCAGCAGCTGGGACGGTCAAGAGACCCAGTACTTC. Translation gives CASSWDGQETQYF.

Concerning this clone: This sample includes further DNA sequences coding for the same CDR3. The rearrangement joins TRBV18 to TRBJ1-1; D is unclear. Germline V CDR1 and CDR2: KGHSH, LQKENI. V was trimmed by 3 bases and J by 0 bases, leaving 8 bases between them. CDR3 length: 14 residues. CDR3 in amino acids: CASSPSGMNTEAFF. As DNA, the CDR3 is TGTGCCAGCTCACCTTCCGGAATGAACACTGAAGCTTTCTTT.

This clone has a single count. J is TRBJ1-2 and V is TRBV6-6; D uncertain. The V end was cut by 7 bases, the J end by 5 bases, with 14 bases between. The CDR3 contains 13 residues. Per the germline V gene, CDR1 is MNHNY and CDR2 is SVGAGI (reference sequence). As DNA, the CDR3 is TGTGCCAGCAATTGGTCCTCGGGGTATGGCTACACCTTC. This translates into CASNWSSGYGYTF.

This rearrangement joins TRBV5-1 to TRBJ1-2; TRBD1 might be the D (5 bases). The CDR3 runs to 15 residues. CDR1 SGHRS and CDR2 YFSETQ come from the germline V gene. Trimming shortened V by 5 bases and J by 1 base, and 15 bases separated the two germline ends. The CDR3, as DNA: TGCGCCAGCAGACGGGACGGCATCGGTAACTATGGCTACACCTTC. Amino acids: CASRRDGIGNYGYTF.

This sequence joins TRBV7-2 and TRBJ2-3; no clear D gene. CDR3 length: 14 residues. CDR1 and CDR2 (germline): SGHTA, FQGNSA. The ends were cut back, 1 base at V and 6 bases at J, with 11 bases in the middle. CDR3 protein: CASSLVSGADTQYF. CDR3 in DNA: TGTGCCAGCAGCTTAGTTTCCGGCGCGGATACGCAGTATTTT.

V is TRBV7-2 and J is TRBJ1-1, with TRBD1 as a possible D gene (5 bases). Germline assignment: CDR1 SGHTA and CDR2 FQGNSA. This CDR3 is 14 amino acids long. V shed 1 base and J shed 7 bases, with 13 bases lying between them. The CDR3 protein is CASSLGLGQGEAFF. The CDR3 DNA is TGTGCCAGCAGCTTAGGTCTGGGGCAAGGTGAAGCTTTCTTT.

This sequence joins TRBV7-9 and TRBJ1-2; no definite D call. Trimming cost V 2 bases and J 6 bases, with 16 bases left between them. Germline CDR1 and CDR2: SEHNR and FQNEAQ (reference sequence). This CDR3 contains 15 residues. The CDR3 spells CASSLLRTSTHGYTF. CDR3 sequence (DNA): TGTGCCAGCAGCTTACTAAGGACGTCCACCCATGGCTACACCTTC.

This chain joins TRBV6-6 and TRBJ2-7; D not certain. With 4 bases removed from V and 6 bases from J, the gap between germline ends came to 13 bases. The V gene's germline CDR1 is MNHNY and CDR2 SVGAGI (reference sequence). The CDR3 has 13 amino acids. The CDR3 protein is CASSFPQVREQYF. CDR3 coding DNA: TGTGCCAGCAGTTTTCCTCAGGTGCGCGAGCAGTACTTC.

The CDR3 nucleotides read TGTGCCAGCAGCGTAGATCTTGTGCATGAGCAGTTCTTC. Translated: CASSVDLVHEQFF. The chain couples TRBV9 to TRBJ2-1; D is unclear. Germline lookup yields CDR1 SGDLS and CDR2 YYNGEE. The length of the CDR3 is 13 residues. The V gene lost 0 bases and the J gene lost 8 bases, with 9 bases spanning the gap.

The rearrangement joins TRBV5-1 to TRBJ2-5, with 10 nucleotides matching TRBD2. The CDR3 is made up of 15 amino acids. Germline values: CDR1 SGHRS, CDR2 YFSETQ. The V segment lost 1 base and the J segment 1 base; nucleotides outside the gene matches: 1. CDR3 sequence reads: CASSLRLAGQETQYF. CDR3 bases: TGCGCCAGCAGCTTGAGACTAGCGGGCCAAGAGACCCAGTACTTC.

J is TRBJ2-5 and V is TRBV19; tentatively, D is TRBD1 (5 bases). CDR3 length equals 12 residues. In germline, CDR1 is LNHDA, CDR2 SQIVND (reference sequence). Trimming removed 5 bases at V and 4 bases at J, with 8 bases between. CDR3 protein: CASSSDRETQYF. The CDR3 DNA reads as TGTGCCAGTAGTTCTGACAGAGAGACCCAGTACTTC.

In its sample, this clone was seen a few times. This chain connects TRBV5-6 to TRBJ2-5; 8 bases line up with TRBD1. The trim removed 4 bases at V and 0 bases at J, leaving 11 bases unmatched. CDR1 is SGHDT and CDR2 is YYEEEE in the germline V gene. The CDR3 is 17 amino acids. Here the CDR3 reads CASSLRVGQVHQETQYF. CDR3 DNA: TGTGCCAGCAGCCTGCGTGTGGGACAGGTGCACCAAGAGACCCAGTACTTC.